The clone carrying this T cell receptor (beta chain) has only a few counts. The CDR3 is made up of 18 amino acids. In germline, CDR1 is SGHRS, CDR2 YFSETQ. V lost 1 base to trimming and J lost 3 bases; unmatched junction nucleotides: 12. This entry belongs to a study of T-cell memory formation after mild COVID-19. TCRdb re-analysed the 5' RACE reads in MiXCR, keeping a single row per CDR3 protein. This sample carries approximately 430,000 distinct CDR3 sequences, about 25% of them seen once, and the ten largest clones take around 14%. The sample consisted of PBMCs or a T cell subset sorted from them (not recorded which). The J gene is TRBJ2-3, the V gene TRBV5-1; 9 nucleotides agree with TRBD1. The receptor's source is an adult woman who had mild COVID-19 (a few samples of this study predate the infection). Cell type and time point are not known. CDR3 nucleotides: TGCGCCAGCAGCTTGTTTACGCACAACAGGGGGCGAACAGATACGCAGTATTTT. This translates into CASSLFTHNRGRTDTQYF.